These 14 T cell receptor beta chains share one sample of origin, sequenced in a study of blood T cell repertoires in COVID-19. TCRdb keeps only in-frame clones here, not all; method: immunoSEQ multiplex PCR. The table has approximately 190,000 clones, approximately 90% seen once. Specimen: peripheral blood. The receptor set was obtained from a man aged 35-49 years with active or convalescent COVID-19.

This clone has just one count. This sequence joins TRBV5-1 and TRBJ2-7; D may be TRBD1 (6 bases). This CDR3 has 14 amino acids. The germline V and J ends were trimmed by 1 base and 5 bases, with 13 bases remaining between them. Germline assignment: CDR1 SGHRS and CDR2 YFSETQ. Here the CDR3 reads CASSLQGSQDEQYF. The CDR3 DNA reads TGCGCCAGCAGCTTGCAGGGGTCGCAAGACGAGCAGTACTTC.

The rearrangement links TRBV24-1 to TRBJ1-5; D unresolved. Germline CDR1 reads KGHDR; CDR2 reads SFDVKD. V lost 9 bases to trimming and J lost 0 bases, with 11 bases between them. The CDR3 covers 14 residues. The CDR3: CATQARHSNQPQHF. CDR3 coding DNA: TGTGCCACCCAGGCGCGACATAGCAATCAGCCCCAGCATTTT.

This chain links TRBV7-8 with TRBJ1-1; D perhaps matches TRBD1 (6 bases). The CDR3 spans 13 residues. V was pared by 1 base and J by 6 bases, with 9 bases between. The germline V gene encodes CDR1 SGHVS and CDR2 FQNEAQ. CDR3 sequence (DNA): TGTGCCAGCAGCTTAGAGGGGGGGCCTGAAGCTTTCTTT. This gives the protein CASSLEGGPEAFF. Combining the CDR3 with reference TRBV7-8 and TRBJ1-1 gives the whole variable domain GAGVSQSPRYKVAKRGQDVALRCDPISGHVSLFWYQQALGQGPEFLTYFQNEAQLDKSGLPSDRFFAERPEGSVSTLKIQRTQQEDSAVYLCASSLEGGPEAFFGQGTRLTVV.

The chain couples TRBV7-9 to TRBJ2-5, with unresolved D. This CDR3 region has 12 residues. Germline lookup yields CDR1 SEHNR and CDR2 FQNEAQ (reference sequence). The V end was cut by 5 bases, the J end by 2 bases, with 6 bases between. This CDR3 is CASSTIQETQYF. CDR3 bases: TGTGCCAGCAGCACTATTCAAGAGACCCAGTACTTC.

V and J are TRBV3-1 (or the pseudogene TRBV3-2) and TRBJ1-3; D remains unclear. Per germline, CDR1 LGHDT and CDR2 YNNKEL (reference sequence). The CDR3 runs to 15 residues. V was trimmed by 1 base and J by 2 bases, leaving 9 bases between them. The DNA of the CDR3 is TGTGCCAGCAGCCAAGGAAGGAGGCCTGGAAACACCATATATTTT. This sequence encodes CASSQGRRPGNTIYF.

This chain uses TRBV5-4 with TRBJ2-2; 8 positions match TRBD1. Germline V gives CDR1 SGHNT, CDR2 YYREEE (reference sequence). This CDR3 comprises 17 residues. V lost 1 base, J lost 4 bases, and 9 bases stayed unmatched. CDR3 nucleotides: TGTGCCAGCAGCTTGTTATCCCCAGGGGGCGGCACCGGGGAGCTGTTTTTT. Amino acids: CASSLLSPGGGTGELFF.

V gene TRBV9 combines with J gene TRBJ2-5; 16 bases align to TRBD2. CDR3 length: 18 amino acids. Unmatched junction bases numbered 11, after V lost 7 bases and J lost 2 bases. Germline V gene sequence: CDR1 SGDLS, CDR2 YYNGEE. In DNA form, the CDR3 reads TGTGCCAGCGGAAAGGGACTAGCGGGGGGGCTGTCTCAAGAGACCCAGTACTTC. This sequence encodes CASGKGLAGGLSQETQYF.

This chain links TRBV5-6 with TRBJ1-2; 10 bases align to TRBD1. Germline loops: CDR1 SGHDT, CDR2 YYEEEE. Trimming cost V 5 bases and J 4 bases; bases outside gene matches: 8. The CDR3 has 15 amino acids. As DNA, the CDR3 is TGTGCCAGCAGTGGGACAGGGGCCTTTCGCTATGGCTACACCTTC. It yields the protein CASSGTGAFRYGYTF.

CDR3 loop: CASSEARSGGAGWDTQYF. In DNA form, the CDR3 reads TGTGCCAGCAGTGAGGCTCGAAGCGGGGGGGCTGGTTGGGATACGCAGTATTTT. The chain is built from TRBV6-1 and TRBJ2-3, with 10 bases matching TRBD2. The germline CDR1 and CDR2 sequences are MNHNS and SASEGT. This CDR3 spans 18 amino acids. With V trimmed by 3 bases and J by 6 bases, 15 bases remained unmatched.

This clone was seen more than once but under ten times. This chain connects TRBV27 to TRBJ1-1; 7 nucleotides agree with TRBD1. The germline V gene encodes CDR1 MNHEY and CDR2 SMNVEV (reference sequence). This CDR3 region has 13 residues. Germline trimming cut 6 bases from V and 4 bases from J; bases unmatched to any gene: 5. The CDR3, as DNA: TGTGCCAGCAGAAGACAGGGTACCACTGAAGCTTTCTTT. It yields the protein CASRRQGTTEAFF.

The rearrangement uses TRBV25-1 and TRBJ1-5; possible D gene TRBD1, 6 bases. The V end lost 6 bases, the J end lost 7 bases, and 19 bases lay between the germline ends. This CDR3 region has 15 residues. The germline V gene has CDR1 MGHDK and CDR2 SYGVNS. CDR3 in DNA: TGTGCCAGCAGCCCCGCGGGGGCGGGTGGCCAGCCCCAGCATTTT. Protein sequence: CASSPAGAGGQPQHF. Complete variable domain (other parts from reference TRBV25-1 and TRBJ1-5): EADIYQTPRYLVIGTGKKITLECSQTMGHDKMYWYQQDPGMELHLIHYSYGVNSTEKGDLSSESTVSRIRTEHFPLTLESARPSHTSQYLCASSPAGAGGQPQHFGDGTRLSIL.

The sample holds one count of this clone. This sequence joins TRBV29-1 and TRBJ1-2, with a weak D call TRBD1 (5 bases). Germline V lookup: CDR1 SQVTM, CDR2 ANQGSEA. CDR3 size: 13 residues. Trimming stripped 6 bases from V and 5 bases from J, with 16 bases between. The CDR3 coding sequence is TGCAGCGTCCAAACCGACAGCAATTATGGCTACACCTTC. Its protein is CSVQTDSNYGYTF.

The genes are TRBV6-6 and TRBJ2-5; TRBD1 aligns across 10 bases. The ends lost 1 base at V and 5 bases at J; junction bases unmatched: 4. Germline lookup yields CDR1 MNHNY and CDR2 SVGAGI (reference sequence). This CDR3 is 15 amino acids long. The CDR3 DNA reads as TGTGCCAGCAGTTACTTACCGGGACAGGGGGAGACCCAGTACTTC. Translation: CASSYLPGQGETQYF.

V usage is TRBV12-3 or TRBV12-4 and J usage is TRBJ2-7; D may be TRBD2 (6 bases). Trimming cost V 2 bases and J 7 bases, with 12 bases left between them. The length of the CDR3 is 13 residues. DNA of the CDR3: TGTGCCAGCAGTTTATCCGGGAGTCGGGAGCAGTACTTC. It specifies CASSLSGSREQYF.